This record looks at one T cell receptor (beta chain) sequence and its context. Sequencing runs each generated in excess of 180 million TCR-beta sequences derived from 15-18 subjects. TCRdb processed the 5' RACE reads anew with MiXCR; each CDR3 protein has one entry. The data contain fewer than 110,000 distinct CDR3 sequences, 10% to 12% of them singletons. The sample belongs to a study of neurological immune-mediated disorders. With 4 bases removed from V and 2 bases from J, the gap between germline ends came to 8 bases. CDR3 length: 13 residues. Germline CDR1 is LGHDT and CDR2 is YNNKEL (reference sequence). Time point here: longitudinal time-point 3.

The receptor was isolated from a female donor with HTLV-1-associated myelopathy (HAM/TSP). The chain is built from TRBV3-1 and TRBJ1-2; D gene ambiguous. Sequencing was performed on PBMCs. The CDR3 nucleotides read TGTGCCAGCAGCCTAAAGGAGAACTATGGCTACACCTTC. Residues: CASSLKENYGYTF. Looking up the rest from reference TRBV3-1 and TRBJ1-2 gives the full variable domain: DTAVSQTPKYLVTQMGNDKSIKCEQNLGHDTMYWYKQDSKKFLKIMFSYNNKELIINETVPNRFSPKSPDKAHLNLHINSLELGDSAVYFCASSLKENYGYTFGSGTRLTVV.